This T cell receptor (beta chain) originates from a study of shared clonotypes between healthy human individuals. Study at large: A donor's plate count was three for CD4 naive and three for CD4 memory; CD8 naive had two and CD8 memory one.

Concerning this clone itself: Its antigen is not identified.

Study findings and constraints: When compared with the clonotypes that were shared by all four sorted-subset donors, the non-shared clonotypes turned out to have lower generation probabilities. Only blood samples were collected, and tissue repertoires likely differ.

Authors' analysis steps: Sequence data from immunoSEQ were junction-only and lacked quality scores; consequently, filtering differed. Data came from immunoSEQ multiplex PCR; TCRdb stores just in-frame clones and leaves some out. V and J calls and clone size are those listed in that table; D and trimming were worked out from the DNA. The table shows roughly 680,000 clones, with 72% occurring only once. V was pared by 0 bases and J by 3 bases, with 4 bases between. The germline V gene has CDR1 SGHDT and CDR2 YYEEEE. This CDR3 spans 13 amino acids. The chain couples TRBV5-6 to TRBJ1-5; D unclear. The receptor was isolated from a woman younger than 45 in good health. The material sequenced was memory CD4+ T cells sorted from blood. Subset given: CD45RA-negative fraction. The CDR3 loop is CASSLGLNQPQHF. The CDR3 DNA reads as TGTGCCAGCAGCTTGGGTCTCAATCAGCCCCAGCATTTT.